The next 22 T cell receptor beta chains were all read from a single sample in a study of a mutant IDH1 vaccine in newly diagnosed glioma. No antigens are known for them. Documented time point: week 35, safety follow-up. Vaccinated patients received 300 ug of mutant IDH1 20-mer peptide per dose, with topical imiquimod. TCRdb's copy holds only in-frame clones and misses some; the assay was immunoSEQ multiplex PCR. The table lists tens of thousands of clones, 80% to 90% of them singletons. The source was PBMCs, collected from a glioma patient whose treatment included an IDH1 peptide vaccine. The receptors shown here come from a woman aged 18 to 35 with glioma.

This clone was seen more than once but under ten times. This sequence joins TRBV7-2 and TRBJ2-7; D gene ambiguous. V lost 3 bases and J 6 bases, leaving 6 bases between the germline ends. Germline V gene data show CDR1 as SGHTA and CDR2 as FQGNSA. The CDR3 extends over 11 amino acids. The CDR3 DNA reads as TGTGCCAGCAGCTTTGTAGGCGAGCAGTACTTC. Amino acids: CASSFVGEQYF.

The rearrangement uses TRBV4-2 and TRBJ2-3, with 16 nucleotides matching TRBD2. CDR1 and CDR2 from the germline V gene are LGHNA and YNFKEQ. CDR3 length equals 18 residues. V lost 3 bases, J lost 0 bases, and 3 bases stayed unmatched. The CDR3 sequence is CASSQGLAGGGSTDTQYF. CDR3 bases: TGTGCCAGCAGCCAGGGACTAGCGGGGGGGGGCAGCACAGATACGCAGTATTTT.

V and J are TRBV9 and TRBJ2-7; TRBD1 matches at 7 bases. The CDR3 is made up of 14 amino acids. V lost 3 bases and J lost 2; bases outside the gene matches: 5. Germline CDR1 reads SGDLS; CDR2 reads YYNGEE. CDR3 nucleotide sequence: TGTGCCAGCAGCGCCTCGGGACAGCCCTACGAGCAGTACTTC. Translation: CASSASGQPYEQYF.

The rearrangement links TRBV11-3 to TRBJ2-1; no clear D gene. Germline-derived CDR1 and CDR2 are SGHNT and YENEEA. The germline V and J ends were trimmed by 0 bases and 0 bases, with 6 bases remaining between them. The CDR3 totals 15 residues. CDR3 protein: CASSLDWSSYNEQFF. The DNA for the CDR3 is TGTGCCAGCAGCTTAGACTGGAGCTCCTACAATGAGCAGTTCTTC.

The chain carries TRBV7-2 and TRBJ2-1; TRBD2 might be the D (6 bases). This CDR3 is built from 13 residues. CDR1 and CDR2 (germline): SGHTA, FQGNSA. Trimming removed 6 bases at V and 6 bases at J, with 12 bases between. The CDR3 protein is CASRTRGANEQFF. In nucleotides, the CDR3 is TGTGCCAGCAGGACCCGCGGGGCCAATGAGCAGTTCTTC.

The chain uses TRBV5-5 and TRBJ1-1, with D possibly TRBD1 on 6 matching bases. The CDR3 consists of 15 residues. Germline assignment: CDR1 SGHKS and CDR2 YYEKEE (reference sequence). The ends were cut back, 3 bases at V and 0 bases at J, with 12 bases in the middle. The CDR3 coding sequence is TGTGCCAGCAGCTCTTACGGGACATTGAACACTGAAGCTTTCTTT. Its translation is CASSSYGTLNTEAFF. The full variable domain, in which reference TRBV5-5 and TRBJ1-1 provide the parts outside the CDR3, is DAGVTQSPTHLIKTRGQQVTLRCSPISGHKSVSWYQQVLGQGPQFIFQYYEKEERGRGNFPDRFSARQFPNYSSELNVNALLLGDSALYLCASSSYGTLNTEAFFGQGTRLTVV.

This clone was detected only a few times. In nucleotides, the CDR3 is TGTGCCAGCAGTAGGACAGGGTCTAACACTGAAGCTTTCTTT. Encoded protein: CASSRTGSNTEAFF. This chain uses TRBV27 with TRBJ1-1; 8 positions agree with TRBD1. The V gene's germline CDR1 is MNHEY and CDR2 SMNVEV (reference sequence). After removal of 5 bases from V and 2 bases from J, the junction contained 4 bases not matched to a gene. CDR3 length: 14 amino acids.

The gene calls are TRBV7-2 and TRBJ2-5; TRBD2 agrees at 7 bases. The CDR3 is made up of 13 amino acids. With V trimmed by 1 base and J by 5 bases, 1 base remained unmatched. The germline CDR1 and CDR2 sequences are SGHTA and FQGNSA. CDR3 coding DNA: TGTGCCAGCAGCTTAGGGGGGGGTGAGACCCAGTACTTC. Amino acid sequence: CASSLGGGETQYF.

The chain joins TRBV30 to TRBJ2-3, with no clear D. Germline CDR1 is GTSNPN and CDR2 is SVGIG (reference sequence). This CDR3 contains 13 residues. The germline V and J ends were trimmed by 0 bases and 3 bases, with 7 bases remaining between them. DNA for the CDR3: TGTGCCTGGAGTGTTGCCCGGACAGATACGCAGTATTTT. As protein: CAWSVARTDTQYF.

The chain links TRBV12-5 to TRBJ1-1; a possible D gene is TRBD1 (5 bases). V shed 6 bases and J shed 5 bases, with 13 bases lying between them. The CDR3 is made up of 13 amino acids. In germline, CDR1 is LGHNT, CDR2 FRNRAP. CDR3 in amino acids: CASGHMTVTEAFF. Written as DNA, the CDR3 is TGTGCTAGTGGCCATATGACAGTAACTGAAGCTTTCTTT.

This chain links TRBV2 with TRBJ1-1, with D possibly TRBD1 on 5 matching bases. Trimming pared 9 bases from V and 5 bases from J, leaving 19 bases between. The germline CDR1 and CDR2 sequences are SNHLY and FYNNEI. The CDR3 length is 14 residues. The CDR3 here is CARNLRDAGTEAFF. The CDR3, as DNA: TGTGCCAGAAACCTACGGGACGCGGGAACTGAAGCTTTCTTT.

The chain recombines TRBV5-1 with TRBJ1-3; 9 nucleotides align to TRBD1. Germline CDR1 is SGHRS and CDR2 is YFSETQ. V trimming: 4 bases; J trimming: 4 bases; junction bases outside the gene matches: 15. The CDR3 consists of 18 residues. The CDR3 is CASSQGQGILGEGNTIYF. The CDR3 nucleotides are TGCGCCAGCAGCCAAGGACAGGGGATTCTAGGGGAAGGAAACACCATATATTTT.

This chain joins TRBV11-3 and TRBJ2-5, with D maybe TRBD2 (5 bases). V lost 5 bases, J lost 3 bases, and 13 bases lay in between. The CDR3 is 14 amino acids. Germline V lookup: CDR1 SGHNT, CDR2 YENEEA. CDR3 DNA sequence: TGTGCCAGCAGCCACCCACGACTAAAAGAGACCCAGTACTTC. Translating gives CASSHPRLKETQYF.

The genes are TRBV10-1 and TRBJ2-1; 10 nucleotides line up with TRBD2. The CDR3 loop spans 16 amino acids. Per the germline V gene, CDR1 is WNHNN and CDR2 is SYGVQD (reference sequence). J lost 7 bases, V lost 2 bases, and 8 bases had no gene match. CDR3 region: CASSEALAGVTNEQFF. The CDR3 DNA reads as TGCGCCAGCAGTGAGGCTCTAGCGGGAGTAACGAATGAGCAGTTCTTC.

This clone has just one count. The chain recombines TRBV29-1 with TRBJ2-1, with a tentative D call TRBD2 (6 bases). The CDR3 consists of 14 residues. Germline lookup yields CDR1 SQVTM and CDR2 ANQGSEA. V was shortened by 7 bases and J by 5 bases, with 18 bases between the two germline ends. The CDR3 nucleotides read TGCAGCGAGGGGAGGCTAGCGTCCCACAATGAGCAGTTCTTC. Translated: CSEGRLASHNEQFF.

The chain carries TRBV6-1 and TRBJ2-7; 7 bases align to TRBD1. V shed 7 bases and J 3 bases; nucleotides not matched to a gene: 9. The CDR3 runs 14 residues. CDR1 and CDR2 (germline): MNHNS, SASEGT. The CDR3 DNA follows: TGTGCCAGCACCCTAGGGGGCGGATACTACGAGCAGTACTTC. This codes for CASTLGGGYYEQYF.

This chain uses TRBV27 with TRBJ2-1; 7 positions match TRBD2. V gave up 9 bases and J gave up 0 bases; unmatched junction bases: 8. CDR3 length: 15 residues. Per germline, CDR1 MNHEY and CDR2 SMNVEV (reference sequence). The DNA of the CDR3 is TGTGCCAGTGCAGACGGGGGGAGCTCCTACAATGAGCAGTTCTTC. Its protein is CASADGGSSYNEQFF.

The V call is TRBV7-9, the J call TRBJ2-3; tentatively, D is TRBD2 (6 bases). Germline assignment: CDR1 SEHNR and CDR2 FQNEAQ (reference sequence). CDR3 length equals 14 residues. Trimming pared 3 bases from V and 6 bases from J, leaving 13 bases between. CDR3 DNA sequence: TGTGCCAGCAGCTTTACGGGACTGGGGGATACGCAGTATTTT. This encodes CASSFTGLGDTQYF.

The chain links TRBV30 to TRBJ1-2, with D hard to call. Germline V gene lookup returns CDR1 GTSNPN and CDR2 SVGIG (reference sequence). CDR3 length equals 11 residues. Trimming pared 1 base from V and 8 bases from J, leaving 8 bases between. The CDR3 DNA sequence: TGTGCCTGGAGTGACGGGTTCGGCTACACCTTC. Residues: CAWSDGFGYTF. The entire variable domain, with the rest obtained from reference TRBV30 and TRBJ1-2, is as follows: SQTIHQWPATLVQPVGSPLSLECTVEGTSNPNLYWYRQAAGRGLQLLFYSVGIGQISSEVPQNLSASRPQDRQFILSSKKLLLSDSGFYLCAWSDGFGYTFGSGTRLTVV.

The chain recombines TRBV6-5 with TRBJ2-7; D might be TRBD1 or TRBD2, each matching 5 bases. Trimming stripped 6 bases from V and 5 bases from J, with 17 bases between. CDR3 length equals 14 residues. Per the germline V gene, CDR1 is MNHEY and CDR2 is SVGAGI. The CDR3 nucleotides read TGTGCCAGCAGCCGGGGTTGGGGGTTTGACGAGCAGTACTTC. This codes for CASSRGWGFDEQYF.

In DNA, the CDR3 is TGTGCCAGCAGCGGGGGGCTTGGGGGAGGATCTGGAAACACCATATATTTT. Translated: CASSGGLGGGSGNTIYF. V is TRBV7-9 and J is TRBJ1-3; D may be TRBD1 (6 bases). This CDR3 is built from 17 residues. Trimming left V 5 bases short and J 1 base short, with 18 bases between. The germline V gene has CDR1 SEHNR and CDR2 FQNEAQ (reference sequence).

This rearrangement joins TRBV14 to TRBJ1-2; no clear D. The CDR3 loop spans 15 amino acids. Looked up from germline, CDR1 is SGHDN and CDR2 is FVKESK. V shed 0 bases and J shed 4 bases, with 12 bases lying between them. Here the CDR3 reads CASSQDLGSTYGYTF. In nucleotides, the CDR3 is TGTGCCAGCAGCCAAGATTTAGGGTCGACCTATGGCTACACCTTC.